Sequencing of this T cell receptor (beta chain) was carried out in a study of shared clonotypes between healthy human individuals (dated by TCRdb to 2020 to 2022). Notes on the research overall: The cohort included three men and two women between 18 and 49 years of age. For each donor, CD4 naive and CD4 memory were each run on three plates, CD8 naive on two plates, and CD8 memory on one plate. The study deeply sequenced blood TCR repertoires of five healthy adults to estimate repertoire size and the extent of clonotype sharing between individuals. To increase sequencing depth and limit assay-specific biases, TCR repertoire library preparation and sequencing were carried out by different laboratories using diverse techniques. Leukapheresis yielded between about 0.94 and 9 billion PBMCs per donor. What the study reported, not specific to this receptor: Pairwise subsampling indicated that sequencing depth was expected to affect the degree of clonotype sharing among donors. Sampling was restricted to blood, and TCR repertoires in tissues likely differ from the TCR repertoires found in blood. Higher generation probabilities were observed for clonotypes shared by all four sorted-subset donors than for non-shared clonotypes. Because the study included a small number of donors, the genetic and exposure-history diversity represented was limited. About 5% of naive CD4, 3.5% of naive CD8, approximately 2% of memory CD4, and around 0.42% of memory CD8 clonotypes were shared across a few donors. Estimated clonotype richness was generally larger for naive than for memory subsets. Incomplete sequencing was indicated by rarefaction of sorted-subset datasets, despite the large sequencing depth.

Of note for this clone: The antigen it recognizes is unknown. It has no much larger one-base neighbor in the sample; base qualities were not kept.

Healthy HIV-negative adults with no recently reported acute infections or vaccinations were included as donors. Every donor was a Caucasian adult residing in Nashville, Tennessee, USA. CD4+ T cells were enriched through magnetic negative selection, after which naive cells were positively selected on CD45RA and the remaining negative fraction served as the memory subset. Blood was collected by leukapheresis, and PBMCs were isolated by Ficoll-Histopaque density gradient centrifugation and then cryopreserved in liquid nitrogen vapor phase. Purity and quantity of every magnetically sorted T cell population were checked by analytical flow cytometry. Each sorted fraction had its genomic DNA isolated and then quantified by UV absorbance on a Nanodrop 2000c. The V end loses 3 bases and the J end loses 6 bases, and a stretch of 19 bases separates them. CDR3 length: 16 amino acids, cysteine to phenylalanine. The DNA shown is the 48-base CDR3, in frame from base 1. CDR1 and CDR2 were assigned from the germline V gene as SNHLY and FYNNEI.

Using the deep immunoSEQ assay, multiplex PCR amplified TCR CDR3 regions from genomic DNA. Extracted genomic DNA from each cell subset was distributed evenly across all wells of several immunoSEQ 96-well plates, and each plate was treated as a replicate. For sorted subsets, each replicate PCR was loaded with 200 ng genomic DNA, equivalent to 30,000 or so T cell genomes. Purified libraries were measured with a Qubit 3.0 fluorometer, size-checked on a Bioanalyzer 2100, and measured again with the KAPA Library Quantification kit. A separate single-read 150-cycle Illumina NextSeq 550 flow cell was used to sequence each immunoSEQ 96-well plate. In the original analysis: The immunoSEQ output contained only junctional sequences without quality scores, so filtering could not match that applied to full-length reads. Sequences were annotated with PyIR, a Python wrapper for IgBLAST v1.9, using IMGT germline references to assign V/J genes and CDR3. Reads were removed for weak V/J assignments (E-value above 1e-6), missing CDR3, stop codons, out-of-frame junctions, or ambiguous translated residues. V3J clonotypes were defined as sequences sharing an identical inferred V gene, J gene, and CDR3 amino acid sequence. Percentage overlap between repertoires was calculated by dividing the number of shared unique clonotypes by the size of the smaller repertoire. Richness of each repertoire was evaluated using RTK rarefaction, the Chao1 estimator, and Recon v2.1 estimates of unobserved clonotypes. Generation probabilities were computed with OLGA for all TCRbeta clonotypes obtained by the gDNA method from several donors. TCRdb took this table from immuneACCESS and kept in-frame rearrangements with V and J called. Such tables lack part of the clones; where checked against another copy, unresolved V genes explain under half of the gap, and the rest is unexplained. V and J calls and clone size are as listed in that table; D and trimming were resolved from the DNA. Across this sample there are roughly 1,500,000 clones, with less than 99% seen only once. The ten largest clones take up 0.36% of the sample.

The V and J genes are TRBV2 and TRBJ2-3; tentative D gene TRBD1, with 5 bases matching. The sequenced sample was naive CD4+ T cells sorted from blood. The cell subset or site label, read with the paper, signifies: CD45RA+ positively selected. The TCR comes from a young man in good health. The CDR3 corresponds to CASSDPGQKKPDTQYF. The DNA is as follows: TGTGCCAGCAGTGACCCCGGACAAAAAAAGCCCGATACGCAGTATTTT.